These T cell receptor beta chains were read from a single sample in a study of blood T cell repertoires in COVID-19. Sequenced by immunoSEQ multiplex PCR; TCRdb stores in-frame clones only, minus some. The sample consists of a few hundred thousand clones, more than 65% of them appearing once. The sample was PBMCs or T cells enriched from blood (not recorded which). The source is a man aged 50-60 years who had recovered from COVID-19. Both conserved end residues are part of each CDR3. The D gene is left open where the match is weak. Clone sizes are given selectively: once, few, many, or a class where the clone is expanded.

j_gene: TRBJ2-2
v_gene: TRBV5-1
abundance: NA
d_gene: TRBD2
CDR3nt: TGCGCCAGCAGCTTAGACCCCAGCGGGGCCACCGGGGAGCTGTTTTTT
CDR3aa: CASSLDPSGATGELFF

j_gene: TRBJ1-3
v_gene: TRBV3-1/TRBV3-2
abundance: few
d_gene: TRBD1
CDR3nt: TGTGCCAGCAGCTATGGGACAGGGGGCTCCTCCTCTGGAAACACCATATATTTT
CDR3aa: CASSYGTGGSSSGNTIYF

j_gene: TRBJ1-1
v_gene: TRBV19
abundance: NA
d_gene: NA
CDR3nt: TGTGCCAGTAGTATAGAGCAGAACAGGGAAGCTTTCTTT
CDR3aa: CASSIEQNREAFF

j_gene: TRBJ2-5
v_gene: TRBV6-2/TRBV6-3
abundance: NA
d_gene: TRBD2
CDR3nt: TGTGCCAGCAGTGGGGGCTCTAGCGGGAGGGCTCCTACAGAGACCCAGTACTTC
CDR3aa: CASSGGSSGRAPTETQYF

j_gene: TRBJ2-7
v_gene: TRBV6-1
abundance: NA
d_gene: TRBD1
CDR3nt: TGTGCCAGCAGTGAATCAGGACAGGGCTACGAGCAGTACTTC
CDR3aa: CASSESGQGYEQYF

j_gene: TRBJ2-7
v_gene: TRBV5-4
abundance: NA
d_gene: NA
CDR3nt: TGTGCCAGCAGCCTCGGGACTCCCCAGGCCGAGCAGTACTTC
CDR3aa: CASSLGTPQAEQYF

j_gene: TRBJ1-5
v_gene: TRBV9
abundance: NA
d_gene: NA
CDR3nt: TGTGCCAGCAGCGCACAGGACCGCCCGAATCAGCCCCAGCATTTT
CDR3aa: CASSAQDRPNQPQHF

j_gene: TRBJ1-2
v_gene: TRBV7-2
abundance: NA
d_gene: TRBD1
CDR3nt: TGTGCCAGCAGCTTAGGGACAGGGATTCTTGGCTACACCTTC
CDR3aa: CASSLGTGILGYTF

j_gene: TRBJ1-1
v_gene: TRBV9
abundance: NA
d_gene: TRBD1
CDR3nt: TGTGCCAGCAGCGCCGCGGGACAGTTGACTGAAGCTTTCTTT
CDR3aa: CASSAAGQLTEAFF

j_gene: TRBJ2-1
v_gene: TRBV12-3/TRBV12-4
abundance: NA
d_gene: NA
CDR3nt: TGTGCCAGCAGTGGGTCCACTAGTTATGAGCAGTTCTTC
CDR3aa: CASSGSTSYEQFF

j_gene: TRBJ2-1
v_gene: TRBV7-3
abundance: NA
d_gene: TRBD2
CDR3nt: TGTGCCAGCAGCTTAACTAGCGGGGGGCGCTCCTACAATGAGCAGTTCTTC
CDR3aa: CASSLTSGGRSYNEQFF

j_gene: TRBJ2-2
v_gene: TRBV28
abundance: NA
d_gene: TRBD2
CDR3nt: TGTGCCAGCAGTCCCCTGGGACTAGCGGACAACACCGGGGAGCTGTTTTTT
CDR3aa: CASSPLGLADNTGELFF

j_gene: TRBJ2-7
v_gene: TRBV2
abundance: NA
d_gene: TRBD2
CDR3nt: TGTGCCAGCATCCCTAGCGGGAGGGTTAGATCCTACGAGCAGTACTTC
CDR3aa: CASIPSGRVRSYEQYF

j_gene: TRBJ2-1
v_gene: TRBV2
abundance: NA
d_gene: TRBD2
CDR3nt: TGTGCCAGCAGTGAAATTCGTAGCGGGACGCGTAATGAGCAGTTCTTC
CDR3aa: CASSEIRSGTRNEQFF

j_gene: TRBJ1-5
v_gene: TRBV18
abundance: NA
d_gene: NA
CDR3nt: TGTGCCAGCTCACCCGAGTCTAGCAATCAGCCCCAGCATTTT
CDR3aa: CASSPESSNQPQHF

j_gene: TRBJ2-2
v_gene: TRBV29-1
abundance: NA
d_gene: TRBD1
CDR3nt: TGCAGCGTCTACAGGGGGGACACCGGGGAGCTGTTTTTT
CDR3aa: CSVYRGDTGELFF

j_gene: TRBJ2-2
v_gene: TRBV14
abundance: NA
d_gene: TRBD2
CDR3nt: TGTGCCAGCAGCCAAGGGGCGGGAGGAACCGGGGAGCTGTTTTTT
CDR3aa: CASSQGAGGTGELFF

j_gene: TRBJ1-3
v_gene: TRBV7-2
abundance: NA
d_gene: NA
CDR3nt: TGTGCCAGCAGCTTAGTCCGTGGAAACACCATATATTTT
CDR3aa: CASSLVRGNTIYF

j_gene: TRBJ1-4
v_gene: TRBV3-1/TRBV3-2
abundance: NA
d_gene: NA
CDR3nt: TGTGCCAGCAGCCCCCTTTTTGCCACAGGACGCGATAATGAAAAACTGTTTTTT
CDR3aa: CASSPLFATGRDNEKLFF

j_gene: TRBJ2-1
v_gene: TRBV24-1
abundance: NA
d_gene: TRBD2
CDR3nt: TGTGCCACTACTGGACTAGCGGGAGGCTCGGCGGGTGAGCAGTTCTTC
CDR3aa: CATTGLAGGSAGEQFF

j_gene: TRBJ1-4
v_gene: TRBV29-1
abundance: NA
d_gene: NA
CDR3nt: TGCAGCGTTGTTGGGGGCAATCGTGAAAAACTGTTTTTT
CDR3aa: CSVVGGNREKLFF

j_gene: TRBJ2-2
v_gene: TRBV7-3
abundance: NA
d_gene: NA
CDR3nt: TGTGCCAGCAGGCACGGCACCGGGGAGCTGTTTTTT
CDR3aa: CASRHGTGELFF